A single sample is the source of the 5 T cell receptor beta chains below, sequenced in a study of T cell repertoires in cytomegalovirus infection. One entry per CDR3 protein, called by TCRdb with MiXCR from the reads. The sample shows under 95,000 distinct CDR3 sequences, about 44% of them seen only once. Their antigens are not known. The sample was CD8+ T cells from cultured PBMCs, taken from culture after CMV antigen stimulation. The receptors come from a human donor in good health (CMV status not recorded). Some clones in this sample may be carry-over from other donors' samples.

This clonotype turned up a few times. The chain joins TRBV10-3 to TRBJ1-2; D remains unclear. V gave up 0 bases and J gave up 6 bases, with 17 bases separating them. Germline CDR1 ENHRY, CDR2 SYGVKD. The CDR3 length is 16 residues. CDR3 in DNA: TGTGCCATCAGTGAGTCGAGAGCGGCTCCAGAGGATGGCTACACCTTC. This codes for CAISESRAAPEDGYTF.

About this clonotype itself: The junction differs from germline at one of its ends, possibly a read error. CDR3 loop: CASSSGPNTGELFF. CDR3 DNA sequence: TGTGCTAGCAGCTCCGGACCGAACACCGGGGAGCTGTTTTTT. The chain is built from TRBV7-6 and TRBJ2-2; D unclear. The CDR3 loop spans 14 amino acids. Germline V gives CDR1 SGHVS, CDR2 FNYEAQ.

The chain links TRBV2 to TRBJ1-1; 7 bases fit TRBD1. With 6 bases clipped from V and 4 bases from J, the junction kept 14 bases outside the gene matches. This CDR3 spans 16 amino acids. The germline V gene encodes CDR1 SNHLY and CDR2 FYNNEI. The CDR3 sequence is CASSETKDRYGTEAFF. In nucleotides, the CDR3 is TGTGCCAGCAGCGAAACTAAGGACAGGTACGGCACTGAAGCTTTCTTT.

The chain joins TRBV2 to TRBJ2-1, with TRBD2 matching over 8 bases. V lost 5 bases to trimming and J lost 6 bases; unmatched junction nucleotides: 9. There are 15 residues in the CDR3. Germline CDR1 is SNHLY and CDR2 is FYNNEI. CDR3 DNA: TGTGCCAGCAGTTCTGCCGGGACTAGGACCAATGAGCAGTTCTTC. Protein sequence: CASSSAGTRTNEQFF.

V and J are TRBV4-1 and TRBJ1-2, with D possibly TRBD1 on 6 matching bases. The V and J ends lost 3 bases and 2 bases respectively, with 22 bases between them. Germline assignment: CDR1 MGHRA and CDR2 YSYEKL. CDR3 length equals 18 residues. The CDR3 sequence is CASSQGSGTLGGNYGYTF. The CDR3 DNA is TGCGCCAGCAGCCAGGGATCCGGGACATTAGGAGGAAACTATGGCTACACCTTC.